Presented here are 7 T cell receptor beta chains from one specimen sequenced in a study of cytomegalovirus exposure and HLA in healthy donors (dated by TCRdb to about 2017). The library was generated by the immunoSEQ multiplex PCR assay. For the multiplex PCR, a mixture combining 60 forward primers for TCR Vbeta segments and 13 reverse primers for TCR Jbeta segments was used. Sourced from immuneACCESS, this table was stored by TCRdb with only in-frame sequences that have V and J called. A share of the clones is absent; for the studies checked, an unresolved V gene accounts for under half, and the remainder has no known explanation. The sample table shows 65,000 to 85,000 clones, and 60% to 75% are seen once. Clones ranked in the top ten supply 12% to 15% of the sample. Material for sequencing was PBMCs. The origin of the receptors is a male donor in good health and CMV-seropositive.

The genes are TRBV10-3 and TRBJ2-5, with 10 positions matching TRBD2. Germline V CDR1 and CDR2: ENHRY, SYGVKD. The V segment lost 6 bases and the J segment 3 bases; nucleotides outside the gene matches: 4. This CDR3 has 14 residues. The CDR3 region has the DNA TGTGCCATCAGAATAGCGGGAGGTGAAGAGACCCAGTACTTC. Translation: CAIRIAGGEETQYF.

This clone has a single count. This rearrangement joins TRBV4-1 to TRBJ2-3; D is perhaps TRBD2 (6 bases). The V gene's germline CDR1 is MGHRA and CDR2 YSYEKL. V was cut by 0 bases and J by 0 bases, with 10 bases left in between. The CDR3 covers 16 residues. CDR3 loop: CASSQDVGTSTDTQYF. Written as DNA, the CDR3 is TGCGCCAGCAGCCAAGACGTCGGGACTAGCACAGATACGCAGTATTTT.

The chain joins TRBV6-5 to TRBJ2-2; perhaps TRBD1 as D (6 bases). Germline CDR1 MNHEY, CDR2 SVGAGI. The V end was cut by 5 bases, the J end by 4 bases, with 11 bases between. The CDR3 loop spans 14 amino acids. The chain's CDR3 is CASSPTGFTGELFF. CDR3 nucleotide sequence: TGTGCCAGCAGTCCAACAGGGTTCACCGGGGAGCTGTTTTTT.

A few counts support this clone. CDR3 DNA: TGTGCCAGCAGTGACGGGCGGGAGACAGATACGCAGTATTTT. This gives the protein CASSDGRETDTQYF. This chain links TRBV6-4 with TRBJ2-3, with TRBD2 identical over 7 bases. Trimming removed 2 bases from V and 3 bases from J; junction bases left unmatched: 2. Germline CDR1 MRHNA, CDR2 SNTAGT. The CDR3 has 14 residues.

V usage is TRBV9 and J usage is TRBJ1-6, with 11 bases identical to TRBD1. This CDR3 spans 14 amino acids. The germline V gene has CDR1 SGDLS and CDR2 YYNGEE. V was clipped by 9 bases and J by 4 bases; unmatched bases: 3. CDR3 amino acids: CATGTGGYNSPLHF. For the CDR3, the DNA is TGTGCCACCGGGACAGGGGGATATAATTCACCCCTCCACTTT.

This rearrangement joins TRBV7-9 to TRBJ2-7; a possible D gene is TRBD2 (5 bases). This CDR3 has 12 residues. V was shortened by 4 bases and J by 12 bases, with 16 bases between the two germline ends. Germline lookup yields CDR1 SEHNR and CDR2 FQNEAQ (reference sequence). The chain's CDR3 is CASSSDSGMPYF. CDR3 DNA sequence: TGTGCCAGCAGCTCCGACTCGGGAATGCCGTACTTC.

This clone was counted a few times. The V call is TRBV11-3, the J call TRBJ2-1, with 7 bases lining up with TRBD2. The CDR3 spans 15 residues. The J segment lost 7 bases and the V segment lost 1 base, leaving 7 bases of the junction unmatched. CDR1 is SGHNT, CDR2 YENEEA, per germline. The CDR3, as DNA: TGTGCCAGCAGCTTAGGGGCGGGAGCGGGGAATGAGCAGTTCTTC. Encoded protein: CASSLGAGAGNEQFF.